This T cell receptor (beta chain) emerged from a study of T cells in Graves' hyperthyroidism and ophthalmopathy. Germline V lookup: CDR1 SGHRS, CDR2 YFSETQ. Trimming cost V 3 bases and J 5 bases, with 12 bases left between them. This CDR3 has 14 amino acids. This clonotype has at least ten counts. What was amplified from RNA transcripts were TCR beta CDR3 regions. The HTBI set primed first-round TCR CDR3 RT-PCR. TCRdb used MiXCR to reprocess the multiplex PCR reads, holding one entry per CDR3 protein. The repertoire holds fewer than 350,000 distinct CDR3 sequences, about an eighth seen once, with approximately 7.9% in the top ten.

The clonotype was recovered from a woman in her thirties or forties with Graves' hyperthyroidism. The specimen was blood. V gene TRBV5-1 combines with J gene TRBJ1-5; a weak D match, TRBD1 (6 bases). The CDR3 region is CASSSTGHDQPQHF. The CDR3 DNA follows: TGCGCCAGCAGCTCGACAGGCCATGATCAGCCCCAGCATTTT.